This record covers a single TCR beta chain. Its specificity is unknown. Nashville, Tennessee was home to all donors, each a Caucasian adult. Original data processing: In the immunoSEQ data, sequences were junction-only and lacked quality scores, so filtering differed. Repertoires were generated with immunoSEQ multiplex PCR, while TCRdb's copy carries only in-frame clones and drops some. V, J and clone size derive from that table, while D and trimming were established from the DNA sequence. This sample has more than 1.2 million clones, with 98% to 99% found just once. This record comes from a study of shared clonotypes between healthy human individuals. As for the study in general: The cohort had two women and three men, ages 18 to 49. General study results and limits: It was only blood that was sampled, and tissue repertoires likely differ.

The TCR was taken from a man aged 25-45 years in good health. The sequencing sample was made of naive CD4+ T cells sorted from blood. Indicated subset: CD45RA+ positively selected.

As DNA, the CDR3 is TGTGCCAGCAGCTTAGGTACTCTAGCGGGAGGCTACAATGAGCAGTTCTTC. Amino acids: CASSLGTLAGGYNEQFF. V usage is TRBV11-3 and J usage is TRBJ2-1, with 11 bases lining up with TRBD2. The J segment lost 3 bases and the V segment lost 1 base, leaving 5 bases of the junction unmatched. The CDR3 is 17 residues long. Germline CDR1 is SGHNT and CDR2 is YENEEA.